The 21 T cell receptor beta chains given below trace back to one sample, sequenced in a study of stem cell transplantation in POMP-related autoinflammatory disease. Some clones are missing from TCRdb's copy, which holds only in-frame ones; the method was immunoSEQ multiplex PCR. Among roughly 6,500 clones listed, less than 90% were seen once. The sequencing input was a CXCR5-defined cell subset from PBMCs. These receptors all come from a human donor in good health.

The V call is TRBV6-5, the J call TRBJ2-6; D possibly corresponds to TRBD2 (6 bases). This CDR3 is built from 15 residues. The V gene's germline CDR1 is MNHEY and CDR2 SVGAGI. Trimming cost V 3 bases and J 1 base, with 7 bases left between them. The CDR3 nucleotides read TGTGCCAGCAGTTATGCGGGGTCTGGGGCCAACGTCCTGACTTTC. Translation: CASSYAGSGANVLTF.

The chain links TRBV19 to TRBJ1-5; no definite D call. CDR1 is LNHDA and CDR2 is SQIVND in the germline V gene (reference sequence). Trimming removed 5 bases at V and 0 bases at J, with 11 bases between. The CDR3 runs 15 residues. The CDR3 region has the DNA TGTGCCAGTAGTCCCGGAGGGCATAGCAATCAGCCCCAGCATTTT. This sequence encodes CASSPGGHSNQPQHF.

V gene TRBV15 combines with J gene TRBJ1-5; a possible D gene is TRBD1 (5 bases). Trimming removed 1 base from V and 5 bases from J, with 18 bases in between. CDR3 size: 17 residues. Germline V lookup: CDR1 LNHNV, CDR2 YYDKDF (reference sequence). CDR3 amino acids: CATSRAPRRGGDQPQHF. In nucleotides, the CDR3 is TGTGCCACCAGCAGAGCCCCCCGGAGGGGAGGCGATCAGCCCCAGCATTTT.

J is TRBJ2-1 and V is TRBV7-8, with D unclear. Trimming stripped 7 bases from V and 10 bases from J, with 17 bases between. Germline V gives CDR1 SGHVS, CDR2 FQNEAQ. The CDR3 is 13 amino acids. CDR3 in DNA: TGTGCCAGCACCCGCCGGACGGGCACAGAGCAGTTCTTC. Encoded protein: CASTRRTGTEQFF. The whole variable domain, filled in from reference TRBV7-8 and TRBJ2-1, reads GAGVSQSPRYKVAKRGQDVALRCDPISGHVSLFWYQQALGQGPEFLTYFQNEAQLDKSGLPSDRFFAERPEGSVSTLKIQRTQQEDSAVYLCASTRRTGTEQFFGPGTRLTVL.

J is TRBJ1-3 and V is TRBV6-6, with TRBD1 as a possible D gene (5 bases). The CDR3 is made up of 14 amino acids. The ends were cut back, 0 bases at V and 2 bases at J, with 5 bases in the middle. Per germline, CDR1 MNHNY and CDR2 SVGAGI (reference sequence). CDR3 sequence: CASSYSGAGNTIYF. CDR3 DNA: TGTGCCAGCAGTTACTCAGGGGCTGGAAACACCATATATTTT.

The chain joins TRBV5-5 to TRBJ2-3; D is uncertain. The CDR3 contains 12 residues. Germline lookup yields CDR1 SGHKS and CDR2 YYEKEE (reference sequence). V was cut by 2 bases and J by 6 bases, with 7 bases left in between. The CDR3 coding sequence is TGTGCCAGCAGCTTTGTCATCGATACGCAGTATTTT. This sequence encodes CASSFVIDTQYF.

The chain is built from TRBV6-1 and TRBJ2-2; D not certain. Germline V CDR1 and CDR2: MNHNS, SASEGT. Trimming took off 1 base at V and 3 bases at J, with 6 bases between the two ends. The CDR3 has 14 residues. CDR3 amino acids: CASSEVGYTGELFF. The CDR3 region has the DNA TGTGCCAGCAGTGAAGTGGGATACACCGGGGAGCTGTTTTTT.

In DNA form, the CDR3 reads TGTGCCAGCCCAAGGGGGGGATGCGAGCAGTACTTC. Amino acids: CASPRGGCEQYF. The V and J genes are TRBV21-1 and TRBJ2-5; TRBD2, the table's D call, lacks a check against the DNA. TRBJ2-7 matches the DNA end more closely, so the J call is doubtful. TRBV21-1 has pseudogene status. The CDR3 has 12 residues.

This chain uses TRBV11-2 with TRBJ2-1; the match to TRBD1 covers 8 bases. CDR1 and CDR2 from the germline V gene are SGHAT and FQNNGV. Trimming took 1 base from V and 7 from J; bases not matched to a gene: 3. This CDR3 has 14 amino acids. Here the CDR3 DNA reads TGTGCCAGCAGCTTAGCAGGGGGCCCAAATGAGCAGTTCTTC. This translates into CASSLAGGPNEQFF.

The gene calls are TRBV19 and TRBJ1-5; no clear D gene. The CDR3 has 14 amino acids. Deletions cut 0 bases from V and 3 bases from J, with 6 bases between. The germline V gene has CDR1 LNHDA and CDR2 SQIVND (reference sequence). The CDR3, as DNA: TGTGCCAGTAGTATAGAGGGCCCCAATCAGCCCCAGCATTTT. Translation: CASSIEGPNQPQHF.

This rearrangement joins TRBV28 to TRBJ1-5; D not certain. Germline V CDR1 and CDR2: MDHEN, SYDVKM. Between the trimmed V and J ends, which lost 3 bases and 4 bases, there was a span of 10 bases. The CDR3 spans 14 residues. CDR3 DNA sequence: TGTGCCAGCAGTTTGGTTCAGTGGAATCAGCCCCAGCATTTT. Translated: CASSLVQWNQPQHF.

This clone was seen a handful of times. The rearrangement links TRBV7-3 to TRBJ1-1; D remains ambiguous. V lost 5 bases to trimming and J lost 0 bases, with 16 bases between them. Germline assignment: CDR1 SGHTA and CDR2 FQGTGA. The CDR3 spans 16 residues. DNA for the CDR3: TGTGCCAGCAGCCCAGGCAATCTTCGGATGAACACTGAAGCTTTCTTT. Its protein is CASSPGNLRMNTEAFF. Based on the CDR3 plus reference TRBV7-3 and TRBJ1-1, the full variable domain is GAGVSQTPSNKVTEKGKYVELRCDPISGHTALYWYRQSLGQGPEFLIYFQGTGAADDSGLPNDRFFAVRPEGSVSTLKIQRTERGDSAVYLCASSPGNLRMNTEAFFGQGTRLTVV.

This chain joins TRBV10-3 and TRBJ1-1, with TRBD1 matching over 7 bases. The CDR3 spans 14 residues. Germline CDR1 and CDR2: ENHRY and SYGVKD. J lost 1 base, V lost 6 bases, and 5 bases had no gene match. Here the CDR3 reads CAIRDRLENTEAFF. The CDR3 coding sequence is TGTGCCATCAGGGACAGGTTGGAGAACACTGAAGCTTTCTTT.

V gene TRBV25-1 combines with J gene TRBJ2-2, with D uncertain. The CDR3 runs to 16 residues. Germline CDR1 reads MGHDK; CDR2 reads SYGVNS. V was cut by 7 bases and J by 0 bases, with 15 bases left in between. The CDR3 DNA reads TGTGCCAGCACCCCCCTAGGTCCTTCGAACACCGGGGAGCTGTTTTTT. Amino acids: CASTPLGPSNTGELFF.

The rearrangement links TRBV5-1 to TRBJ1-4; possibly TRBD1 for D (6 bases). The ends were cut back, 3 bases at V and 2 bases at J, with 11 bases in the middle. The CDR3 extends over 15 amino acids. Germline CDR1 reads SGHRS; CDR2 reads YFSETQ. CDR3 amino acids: CASSSTQGTNEKLFF. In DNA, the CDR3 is TGCGCCAGCAGCTCGACTCAGGGGACTAATGAAAAACTGTTTTTT.

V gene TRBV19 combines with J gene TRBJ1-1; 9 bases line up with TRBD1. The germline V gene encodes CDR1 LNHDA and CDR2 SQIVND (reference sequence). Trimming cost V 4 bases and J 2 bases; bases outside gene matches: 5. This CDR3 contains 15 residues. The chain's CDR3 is CASSSGTGRNTEAFF. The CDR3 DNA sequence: TGTGCCAGTAGTAGCGGGACAGGGAGAAACACTGAAGCTTTCTTT.

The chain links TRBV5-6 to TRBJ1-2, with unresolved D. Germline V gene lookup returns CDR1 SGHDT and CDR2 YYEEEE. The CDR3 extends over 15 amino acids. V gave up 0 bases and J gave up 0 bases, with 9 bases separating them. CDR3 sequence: CASSLDGEANYGYTF. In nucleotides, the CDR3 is TGTGCCAGCAGCTTGGATGGGGAAGCTAACTATGGCTACACCTTC.

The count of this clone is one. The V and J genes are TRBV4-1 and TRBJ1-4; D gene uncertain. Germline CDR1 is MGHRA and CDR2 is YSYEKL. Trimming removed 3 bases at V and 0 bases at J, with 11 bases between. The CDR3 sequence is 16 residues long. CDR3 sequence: CASSQRSTATNEKLFF. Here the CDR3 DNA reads TGCGCCAGCAGCCAGCGTTCGACTGCAACTAATGAAAAACTGTTTTTT.

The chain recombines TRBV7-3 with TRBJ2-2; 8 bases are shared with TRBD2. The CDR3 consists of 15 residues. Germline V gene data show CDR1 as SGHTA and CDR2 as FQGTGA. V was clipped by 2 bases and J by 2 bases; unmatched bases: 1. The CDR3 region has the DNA TGTGCCAGCAGCTTAGCGGGGGGTAACACCGGGGAGCTGTTTTTT. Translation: CASSLAGGNTGELFF.

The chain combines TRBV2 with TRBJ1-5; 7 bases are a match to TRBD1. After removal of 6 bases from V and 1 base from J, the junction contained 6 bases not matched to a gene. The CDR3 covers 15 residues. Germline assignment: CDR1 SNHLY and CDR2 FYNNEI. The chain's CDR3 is CASSADRRSNQPQHF. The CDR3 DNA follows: TGTGCCAGCAGCGCGGACAGGCGCAGCAATCAGCCCCAGCATTTT.

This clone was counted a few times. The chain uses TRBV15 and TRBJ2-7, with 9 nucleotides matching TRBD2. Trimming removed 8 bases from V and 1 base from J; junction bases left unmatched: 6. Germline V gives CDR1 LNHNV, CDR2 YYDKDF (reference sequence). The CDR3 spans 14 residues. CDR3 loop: CATRGAGGSYEQYF. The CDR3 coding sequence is TGTGCCACCCGAGGAGCGGGGGGATCCTACGAGCAGTACTTC.